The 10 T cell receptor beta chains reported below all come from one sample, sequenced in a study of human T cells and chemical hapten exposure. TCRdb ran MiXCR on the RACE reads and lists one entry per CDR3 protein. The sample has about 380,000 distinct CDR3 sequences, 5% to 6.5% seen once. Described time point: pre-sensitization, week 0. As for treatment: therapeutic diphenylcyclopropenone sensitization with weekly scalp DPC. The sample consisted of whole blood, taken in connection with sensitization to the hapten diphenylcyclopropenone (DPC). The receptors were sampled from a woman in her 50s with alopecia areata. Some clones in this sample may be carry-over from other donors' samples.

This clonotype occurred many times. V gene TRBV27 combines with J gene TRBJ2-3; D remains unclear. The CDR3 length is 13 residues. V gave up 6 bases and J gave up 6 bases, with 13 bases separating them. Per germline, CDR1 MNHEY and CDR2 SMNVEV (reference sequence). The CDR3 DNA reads TGTGCCAGCAGCTCGGACCGTCGGGATACGCAGTATTTT. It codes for CASSSDRRDTQYF.

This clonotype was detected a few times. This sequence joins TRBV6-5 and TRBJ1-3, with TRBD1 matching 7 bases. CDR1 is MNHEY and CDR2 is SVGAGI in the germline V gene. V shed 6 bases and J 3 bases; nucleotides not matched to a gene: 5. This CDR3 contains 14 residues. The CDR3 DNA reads TGTGCCAGCAGACCGACAGGGAATGGAAACACCATATATTTT. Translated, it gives CASRPTGNGNTIYF.

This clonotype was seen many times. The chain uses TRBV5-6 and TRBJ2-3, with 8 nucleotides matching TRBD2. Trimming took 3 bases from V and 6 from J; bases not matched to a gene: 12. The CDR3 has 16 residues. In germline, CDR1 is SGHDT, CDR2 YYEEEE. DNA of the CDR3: TGTGCCAGCAGCTGGAGCATAGCGGGGACCGGGGATACGCAGTATTTT. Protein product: CASSWSIAGTGDTQYF.

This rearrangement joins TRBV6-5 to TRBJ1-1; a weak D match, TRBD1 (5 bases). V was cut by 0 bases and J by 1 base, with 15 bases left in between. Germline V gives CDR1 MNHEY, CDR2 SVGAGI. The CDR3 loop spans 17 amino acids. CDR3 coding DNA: TGTGCCAGCAGTTACTCCATGAGGGCGAGGGGGAACACTGAAGCTTTCTTT. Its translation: CASSYSMRARGNTEAFF.

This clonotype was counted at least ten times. The CDR3 loop reads CSARDGGGLFTGELFF. The CDR3 DNA reads as TGCAGTGCTAGAGATGGCGGGGGCCTCTTCACCGGGGAGCTGTTTTTT. The chain links TRBV20-1 to TRBJ2-2, with a possible D match to TRBD2 (7 bases). CDR1 is DFQATT and CDR2 is SNEGSKA in the germline V gene (reference sequence). The CDR3 loop spans 16 amino acids. Trimming removed 0 bases from V and 4 bases from J, with 15 bases in between.

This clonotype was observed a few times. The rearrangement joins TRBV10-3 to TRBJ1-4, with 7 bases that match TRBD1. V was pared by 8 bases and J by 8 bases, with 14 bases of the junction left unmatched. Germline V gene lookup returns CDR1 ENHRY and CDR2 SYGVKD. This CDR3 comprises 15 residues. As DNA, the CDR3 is TGTGCCATCGCCGCTTCGACAGGGCGTCGAGAAAAACTGTTTTTT. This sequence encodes CAIAASTGRREKLFF.

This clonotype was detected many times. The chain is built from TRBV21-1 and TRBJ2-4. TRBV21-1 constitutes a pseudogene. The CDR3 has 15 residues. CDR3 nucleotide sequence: TGTGCCAGCAGCAAAGATTGCTTGATCCAAAACATTCAGTACTTC. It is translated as CASSKDCLIQNIQYF.

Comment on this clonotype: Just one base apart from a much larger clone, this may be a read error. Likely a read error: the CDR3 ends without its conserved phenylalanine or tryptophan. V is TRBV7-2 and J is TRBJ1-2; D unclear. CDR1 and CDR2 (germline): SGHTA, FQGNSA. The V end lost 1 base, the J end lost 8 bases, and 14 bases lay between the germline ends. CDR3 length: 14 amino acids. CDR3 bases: TGTGCCAGCAGCTTAGGGCAGGCCCCAAAAGGCTACACCTAC. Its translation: CASSLGQAPKGYTY.

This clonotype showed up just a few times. The CDR3 is CAISGTGTGTNYNEQFF. The CDR3 nucleotides read TGTGCCATCAGTGGGACAGGGACAGGAACAAACTACAATGAGCAGTTCTTC. V and J are TRBV10-3 and TRBJ2-1; TRBD1 matches at 8 bases. V was pared by 4 bases and J by 3 bases, with 11 bases of the junction left unmatched. There are 17 residues in the CDR3. From germline, CDR1 is ENHRY and CDR2 SYGVKD.

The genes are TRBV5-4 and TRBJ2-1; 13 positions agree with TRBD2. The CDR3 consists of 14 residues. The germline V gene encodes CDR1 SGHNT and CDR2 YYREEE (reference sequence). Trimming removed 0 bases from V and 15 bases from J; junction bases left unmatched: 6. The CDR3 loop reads CASSLGGLAGDLFF. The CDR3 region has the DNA TGTGCCAGCAGCTTGGGAGGACTAGCGGGAGATCTGTTCTTC.